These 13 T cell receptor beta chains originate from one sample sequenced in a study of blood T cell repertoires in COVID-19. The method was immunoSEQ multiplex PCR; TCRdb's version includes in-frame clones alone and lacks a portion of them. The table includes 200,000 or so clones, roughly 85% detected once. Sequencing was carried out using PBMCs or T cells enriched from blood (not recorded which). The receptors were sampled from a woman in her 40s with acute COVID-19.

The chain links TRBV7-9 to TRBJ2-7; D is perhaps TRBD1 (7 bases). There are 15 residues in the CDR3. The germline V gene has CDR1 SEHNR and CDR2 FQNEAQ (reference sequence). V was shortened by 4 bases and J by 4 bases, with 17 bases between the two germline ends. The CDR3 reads CASSSKTGRRYEQYF. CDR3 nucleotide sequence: TGTGCCAGCAGCTCGAAGACAGGGAGGCGATACGAGCAGTACTTC.

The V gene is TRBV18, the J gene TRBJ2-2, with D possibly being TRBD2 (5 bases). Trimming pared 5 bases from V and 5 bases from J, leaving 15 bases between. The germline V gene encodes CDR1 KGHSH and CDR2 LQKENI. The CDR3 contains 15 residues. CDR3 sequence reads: CASSSTQEGTGELFF. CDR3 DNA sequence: TGTGCCAGCTCAAGCACACAAGAGGGTACCGGGGAGCTGTTTTTT.

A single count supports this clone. The CDR3 reads CASSFMSGSTDTQYF. The DNA of the CDR3 is TGTGCCAGCAGCTTCATGAGCGGGAGCACAGATACGCAGTATTTT. The chain uses TRBV5-4 and TRBJ2-3, with TRBD2 as a possible D gene (6 bases). This CDR3 region has 15 residues. Looked up from germline, CDR1 is SGHNT and CDR2 is YYREEE (reference sequence). The ends were cut back, 2 bases at V and 0 bases at J, with 10 bases in the middle.

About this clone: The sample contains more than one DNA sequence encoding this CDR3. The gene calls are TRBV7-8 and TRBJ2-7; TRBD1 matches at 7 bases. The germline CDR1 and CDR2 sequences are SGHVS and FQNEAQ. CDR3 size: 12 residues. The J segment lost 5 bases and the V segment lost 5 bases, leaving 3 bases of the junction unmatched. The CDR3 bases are TGTGCCAGCAGCAGACAGGGAAACGAGCAGTACTTC. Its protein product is CASSRQGNEQYF.

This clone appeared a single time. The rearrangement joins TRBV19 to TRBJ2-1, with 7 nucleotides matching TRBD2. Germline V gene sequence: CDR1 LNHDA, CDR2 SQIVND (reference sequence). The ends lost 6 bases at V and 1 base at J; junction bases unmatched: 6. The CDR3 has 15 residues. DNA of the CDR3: TGTGCCAGTAGCCCGGGGGAGGGGTCCTACAATGAGCAGTTCTTC. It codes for CASSPGEGSYNEQFF. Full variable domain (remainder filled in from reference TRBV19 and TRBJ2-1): DGGITQSPKYLFRKEGQNVTLSCEQNLNHDAMYWYRQDPGQGLRLIYYSQIVNDFQKGDIAEGYSVSREKKESFPLTVTSAQKNPTAFYLCASSPGEGSYNEQFFGPGTRLTVL.

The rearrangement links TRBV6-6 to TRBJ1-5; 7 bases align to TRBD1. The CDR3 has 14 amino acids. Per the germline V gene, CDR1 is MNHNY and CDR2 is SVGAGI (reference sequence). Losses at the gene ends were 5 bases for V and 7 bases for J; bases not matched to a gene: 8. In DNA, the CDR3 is TGTGCCAGCAGTAGGGGCAGGGGGGTACAGCCCCAGCATTTT. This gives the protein CASSRGRGVQPQHF.

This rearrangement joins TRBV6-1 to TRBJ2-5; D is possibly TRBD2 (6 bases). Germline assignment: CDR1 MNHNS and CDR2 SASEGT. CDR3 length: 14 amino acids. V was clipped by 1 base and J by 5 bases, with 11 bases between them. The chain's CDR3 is CASSEDGGRETQYF. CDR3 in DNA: TGTGCCAGCAGTGAAGATGGGGGGAGGGAGACCCAGTACTTC.

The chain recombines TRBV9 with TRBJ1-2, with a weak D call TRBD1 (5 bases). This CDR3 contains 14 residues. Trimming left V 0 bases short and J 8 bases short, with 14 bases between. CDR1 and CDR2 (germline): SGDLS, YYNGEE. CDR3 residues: CASSVGQGNKGYTF. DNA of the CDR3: TGTGCCAGCAGCGTAGGGCAGGGAAATAAGGGCTACACCTTC.

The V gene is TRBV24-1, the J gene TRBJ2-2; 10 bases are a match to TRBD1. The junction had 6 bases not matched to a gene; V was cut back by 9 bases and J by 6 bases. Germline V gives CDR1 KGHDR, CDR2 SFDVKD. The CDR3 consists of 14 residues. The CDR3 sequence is CATGGQGVSGELFF. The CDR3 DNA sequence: TGTGCCACCGGCGGACAGGGGGTTTCCGGGGAGCTGTTTTTT.

DNA for the CDR3: TGTGCCAGCACCTACGACAGGGGCACAGATACGCAGTATTTT. This translates into CASTYDRGTDTQYF. The chain couples TRBV9 to TRBJ2-3; 7 bases agree with TRBD1. The CDR3 has 14 amino acids. In germline, CDR1 is SGDLS, CDR2 YYNGEE. V lost 6 bases to trimming and J lost 1 base; unmatched junction nucleotides: 5.

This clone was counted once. The CDR3 spells CATARWGPEAFF. The CDR3 nucleotides are TGTGCCACCGCTCGTTGGGGGCCTGAAGCTTTCTTT. The chain combines TRBV2 with TRBJ1-1, with a tentative D call TRBD1 (6 bases). Between the trimmed V and J ends, which lost 10 bases and 6 bases, there was a span of 15 bases. CDR1 is SNHLY, CDR2 FYNNEI, per germline. CDR3 length: 12 amino acids.

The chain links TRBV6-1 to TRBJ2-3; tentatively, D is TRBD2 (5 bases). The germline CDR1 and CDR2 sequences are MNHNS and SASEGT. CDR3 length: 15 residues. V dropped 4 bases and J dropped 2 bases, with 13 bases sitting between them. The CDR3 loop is CASSGAELNTDTQYF. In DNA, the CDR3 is TGTGCCAGCAGTGGAGCGGAACTAAACACAGATACGCAGTATTTT.

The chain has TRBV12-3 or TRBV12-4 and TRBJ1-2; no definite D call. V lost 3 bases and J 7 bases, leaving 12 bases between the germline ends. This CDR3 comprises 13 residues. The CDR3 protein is CASSLGRVAGYTF. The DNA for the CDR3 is TGTGCCAGCAGTTTGGGTCGGGTTGCTGGCTACACCTTC.